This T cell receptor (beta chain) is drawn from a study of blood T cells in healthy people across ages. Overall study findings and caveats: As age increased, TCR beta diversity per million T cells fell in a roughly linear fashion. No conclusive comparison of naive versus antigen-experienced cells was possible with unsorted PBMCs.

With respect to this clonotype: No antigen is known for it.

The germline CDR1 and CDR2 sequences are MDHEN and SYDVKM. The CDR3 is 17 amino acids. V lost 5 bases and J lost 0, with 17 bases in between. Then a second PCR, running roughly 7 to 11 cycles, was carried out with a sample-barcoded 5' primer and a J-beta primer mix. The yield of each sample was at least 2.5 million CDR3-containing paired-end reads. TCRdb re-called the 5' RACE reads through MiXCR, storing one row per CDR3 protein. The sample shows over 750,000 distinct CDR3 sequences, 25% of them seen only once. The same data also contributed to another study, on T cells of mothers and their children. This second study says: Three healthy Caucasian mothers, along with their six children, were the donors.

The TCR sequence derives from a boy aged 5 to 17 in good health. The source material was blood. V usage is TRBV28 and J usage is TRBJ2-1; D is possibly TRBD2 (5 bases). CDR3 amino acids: CASSVSGKISSYNEQFF. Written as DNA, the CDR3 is TGTGCCAGCAGTGTAAGCGGCAAAATTAGCTCCTACAATGAGCAGTTCTTC.